These T cell receptor beta chains were read from a single sample in a study of T cells after yellow fever vaccination. TCRdb analysed the 5' RACE reads with MiXCR anew, one entry per CDR3 protein. The table has approximately 550,000 distinct CDR3 sequences, under 25% seen once. Here the sequenced sample was PBMCs, taken 15 days after the yellow fever booster vaccination. These TCRs come from a man aged 30-40 years who received the YFV17D yellow fever vaccine. CDR3s include the opening cysteine and the closing phenylalanine or tryptophan. D genes are given only for firm matches. Not every row has a clone size; where given, it reads once, few, many or a size class.

TRBV7-9	.	.	TRBJ2-2	TGTGCCAGCAGCTTCCGGGTGGGGGCCACCGGGGAGCTGTTTTTT	CASSFRVGATGELFF
TRBV12-5	.	few	TRBJ1-5	TGTGCTAGTGGTCCCAGCATTAGCAATCAGCCCCAGCATTTT	CASGPSISNQPQHF
TRBV20-1	TRBD2	few	TRBJ2-3	TGCAGTGCTAGACGGGGGGATGGGTCAGATACGCAGTATTTT	CSARRGDGSDTQYF
TRBV6-1	.	.	TRBJ1-1	TGTGCCAGCACCGATAGAAGGGACACGAACACTGAAGCTTTCTTT	CASTDRRDTNTEAFF
TRBV20-1	.	few	TRBJ2-1	TGCAGTGCTAGGGTGGCGAACCGCTTTAATGAGCAGTTCTTC	CSARVANRFNEQFF
TRBV3-1	TRBD2	.	TRBJ2-7	TGTGCCAGCAGCCAAACTAGCGGGAGTTTTTACGAGCAGTACTTC	CASSQTSGSFYEQYF
TRBV5-1	.	.	TRBJ2-1	TGCGCCAGCAGCTTGGGGCAAGGACCCTTAGAGTTCTTC	CASSLGQGPLEFF
TRBV12-3/TRBV12-4	TRBD1	.	TRBJ1-5	TGTGCCAGCAAATTGGAGGGGGCGGTCGGTCAGCCCCAGCATTTT	CASKLEGAVGQPQHF
TRBV11-2	.	.	TRBJ1-1	TGTGCCAGCAGCCCCACGGGAGCAGCCCTTCTGGGCACTGAAGCTTTCTTT	CASSPTGAALLGTEAFF
TRBV29-1	.	.	TRBJ2-7	TGCAGCGTTGAAGTCGGCCTGGGCAGACCCTACGAGCAGTACTTC	CSVEVGLGRPYEQYF
TRBV7-3	.	few	TRBJ2-3	TGTGCCAGCAGCTTAAGCTATTTT	CASSLSYF
TRBV20-1	TRBD1	.	TRBJ2-4	TGCAGTGCTAGAGATCTGACAGGGGGAGAGTTCGGCAAAAACATTCAGTACTTC	CSARDLTGGEFGKNIQYF
TRBV10-3	TRBD2	.	TRBJ2-3	TGTGCCATCAGTGCCCCCGGGACTAGCGGGAGAGATACGCAGTATTTT	CAISAPGTSGRDTQYF
TRBV5-1	.	once	TRBJ2-7	TGCGCCAGCAGCGGGGCGAATAGCGACTCCTACGAGCAGTACTTC	CASSGANSDSYEQYF
TRBV5-1	TRBD2	.	TRBJ2-1	TGCGCCAGCAGCTTCGCGGGAGTGGGGAATGAGCAGTTCTTC	CASSFAGVGNEQFF
TRBV20-1	TRBD2	.	TRBJ2-1	TGCAGTGCTAGAGAAGGCGGGAGGGCCACGAATGAGCAGTTCTTC	CSAREGGRATNEQFF
TRBV5-1	TRBD1	.	TRBJ1-2	TGCGCCAGCAGCTGGGACAGTACCTATGGCTACACCTTC	CASSWDSTYGYTF
TRBV6-5	.	.	TRBJ2-7	TGTGCCAGCAGTTACTCGCAGGGTACCTACGAGCAGTACTTC	CASSYSQGTYEQYF
TRBV12-3/TRBV12-4	.	.	TRBJ2-2	TGTGCCAGCACCTTGGTGGGCACCGGGGAGCTGTTTTTT	CASTLVGTGELFF
TRBV15	TRBD2	.	TRBJ2-5	TGTGCCACCAGCAGAGATCAAGCGGGACAAGAGACCCAGTACTTC	CATSRDQAGQETQYF
TRBV19	.	.	TRBJ2-1	TGTGCCAGTAAAACTTATGGGGACTACAATGAGCAGTTCTTC	CASKTYGDYNEQFF
TRBV9	.	few	TRBJ2-3	TGTGCCAGCAGCGTAGAGGGTTTCAGGGCAGATACGCAGTATTTT	CASSVEGFRADTQYF
TRBV29-1	.	few	TRBJ2-2	TGCAGCGTTGAAGAATGGTCCCCCGGGGAGCTGTTTTTT	CSVEEWSPGELFF
TRBV10-3	.	.	TRBJ2-2	TGTGCCATCAGTGTATCGAACACCGGGGAGCTGTTTTTT	CAISVSNTGELFF
TRBV5-1	.	.	TRBJ2-3	TGCGCCAGCAGCAGGGGACAACCCGGCACAGATACGCAGTATTTT	CASSRGQPGTDTQYF
TRBV20-1	.	few	TRBJ2-3	TGCAGTGCTAGAGTTTGGGATCAAACAGATACGCAGTATTTT	CSARVWDQTDTQYF
TRBV7-2	TRBD1	many	TRBJ2-1	TGTGCCAGCAGCTCGACAGGGGGCGGTAACAATGAGCAGTTCTTC	CASSSTGGGNNEQFF
TRBV5-1	TRBD1	.	TRBJ2-3	TGCGCCAGCAGCTTCCAGGGGGCCGGGACAGATACGCAGTATTTT	CASSFQGAGTDTQYF
TRBV10-3	.	.	TRBJ1-5	TGTGCCATCAGTGGGGGGGCCGGCAATCAGCCCCAGCATTTT	CAISGGAGNQPQHF
TRBV20-1	.	few	TRBJ2-1	TGCAGTGCTAGAGGCATGAATGAGCAGTTCTTC	CSARGMNEQFF
TRBV29-1	TRBD2	.	TRBJ2-4	TGCAGCGTTGACCTAGCGGGAGCAAACATTCAGTACTTC	CSVDLAGANIQYF